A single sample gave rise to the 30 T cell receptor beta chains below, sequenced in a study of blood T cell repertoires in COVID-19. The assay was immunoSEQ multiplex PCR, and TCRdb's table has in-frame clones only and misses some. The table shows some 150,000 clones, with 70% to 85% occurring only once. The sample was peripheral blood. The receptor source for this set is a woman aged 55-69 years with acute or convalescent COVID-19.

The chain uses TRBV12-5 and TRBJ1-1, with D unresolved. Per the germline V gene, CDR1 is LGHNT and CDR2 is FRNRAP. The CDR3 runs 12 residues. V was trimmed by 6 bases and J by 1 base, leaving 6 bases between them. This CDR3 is CASGPGNTEAFF. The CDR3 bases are TGTGCTAGTGGACCGGGGAACACTGAAGCTTTCTTT.

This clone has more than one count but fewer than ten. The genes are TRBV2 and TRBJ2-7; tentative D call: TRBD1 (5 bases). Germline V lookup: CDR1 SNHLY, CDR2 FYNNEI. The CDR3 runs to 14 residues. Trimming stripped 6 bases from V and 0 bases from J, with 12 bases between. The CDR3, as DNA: TGTGCCAGCAGCACAGGACGGAACTCCTACGAGCAGTACTTC. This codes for CASSTGRNSYEQYF.

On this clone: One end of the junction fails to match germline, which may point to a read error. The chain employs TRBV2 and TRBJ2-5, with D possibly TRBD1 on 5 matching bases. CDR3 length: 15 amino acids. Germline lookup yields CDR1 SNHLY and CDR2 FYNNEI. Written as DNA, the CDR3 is TGTGCCAGCAGTGAATCGCAGACAGCTCAAGGGACCCAGTACTTC. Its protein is CASSESQTAQGTQYF.

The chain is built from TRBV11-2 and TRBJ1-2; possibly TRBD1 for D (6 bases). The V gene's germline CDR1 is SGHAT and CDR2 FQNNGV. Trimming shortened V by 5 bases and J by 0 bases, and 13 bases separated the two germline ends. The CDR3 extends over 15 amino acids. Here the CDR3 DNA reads TGTGCCAGCAGCCGCGTGGGGGGGCCTAACTATGGCTACACCTTC. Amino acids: CASSRVGGPNYGYTF.

CDR3 sequence: CASSFYLGQPSNYGYTF. The CDR3 DNA reads as TGTGCCAGCAGCTTTTACCTTGGACAGCCCTCTAACTATGGCTACACCTTC. J is TRBJ1-2 and V is TRBV5-5, with D possibly matching TRBD1 (6 bases). Trimming removed 2 bases at V and 0 bases at J, with 17 bases between. This CDR3 is 17 amino acids long. Germline V gene data show CDR1 as SGHKS and CDR2 as YYEKEE (reference sequence).

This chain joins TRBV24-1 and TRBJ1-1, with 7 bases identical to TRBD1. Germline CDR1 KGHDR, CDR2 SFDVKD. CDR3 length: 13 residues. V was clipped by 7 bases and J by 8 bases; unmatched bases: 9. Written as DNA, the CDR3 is TGTGCCACCAGCGCCTCGGGACAGCTAGAAGCTTTCTTT. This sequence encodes CATSASGQLEAFF.

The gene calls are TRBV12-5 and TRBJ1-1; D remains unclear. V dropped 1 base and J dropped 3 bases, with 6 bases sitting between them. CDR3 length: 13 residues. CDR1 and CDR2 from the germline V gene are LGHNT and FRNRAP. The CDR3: CASGLGRDTEAFF. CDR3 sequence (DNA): TGTGCTAGTGGTTTGGGGAGGGACACTGAAGCTTTCTTT.

The CDR3 nucleotides read TGTGCCAGCAGCCAAATCGGACTAGCTGGGGGTGAAGAGACCCAGTACTTC. Translation gives CASSQIGLAGGEETQYF. V is TRBV3-1 (or the pseudogene TRBV3-2) and J is TRBJ2-5, with 8 nucleotides matching TRBD2. There are 17 residues in the CDR3. Germline values: CDR1 LGHDT, CDR2 YNNKEL (reference sequence). V lost 2 bases, J lost 3 bases, and 11 bases stayed unmatched.

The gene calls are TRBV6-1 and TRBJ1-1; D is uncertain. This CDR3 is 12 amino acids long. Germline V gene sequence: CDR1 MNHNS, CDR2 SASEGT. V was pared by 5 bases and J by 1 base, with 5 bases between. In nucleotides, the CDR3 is TGTGCCAGCAGTTCCGGGAACACTGAAGCTTTCTTT. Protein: CASSSGNTEAFF.

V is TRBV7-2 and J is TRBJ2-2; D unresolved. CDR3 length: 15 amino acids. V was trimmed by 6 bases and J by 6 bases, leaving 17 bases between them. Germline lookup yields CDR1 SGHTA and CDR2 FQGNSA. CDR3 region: CASSLTRQYAGELFF. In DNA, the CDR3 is TGTGCCAGCAGTCTAACCCGACAATACGCCGGGGAGCTGTTTTTT.

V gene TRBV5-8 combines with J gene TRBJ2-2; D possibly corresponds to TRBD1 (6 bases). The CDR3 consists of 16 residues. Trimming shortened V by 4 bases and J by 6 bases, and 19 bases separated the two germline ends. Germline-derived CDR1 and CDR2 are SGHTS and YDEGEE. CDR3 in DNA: TGTGCCAGCAGCACCGGACAGCAGAACATCCCCGGGGAGCTGTTTTTT. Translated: CASSTGQQNIPGELFF.

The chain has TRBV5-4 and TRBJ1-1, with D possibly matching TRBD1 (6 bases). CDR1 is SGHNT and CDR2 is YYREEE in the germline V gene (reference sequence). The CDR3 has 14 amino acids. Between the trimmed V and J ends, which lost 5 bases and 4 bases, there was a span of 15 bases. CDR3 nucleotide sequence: TGTGCCAGCAGTTCCGACAGGCTGGGCACTGAAGCTTTCTTT. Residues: CASSSDRLGTEAFF.

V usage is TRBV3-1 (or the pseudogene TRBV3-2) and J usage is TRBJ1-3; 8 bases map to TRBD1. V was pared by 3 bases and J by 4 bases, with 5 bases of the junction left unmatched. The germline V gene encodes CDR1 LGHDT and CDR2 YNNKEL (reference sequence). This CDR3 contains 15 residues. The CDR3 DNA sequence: TGTGCCAGCAGCCAGACCTGGACAGGGGGAAACACCATATATTTT. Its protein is CASSQTWTGGNTIYF.

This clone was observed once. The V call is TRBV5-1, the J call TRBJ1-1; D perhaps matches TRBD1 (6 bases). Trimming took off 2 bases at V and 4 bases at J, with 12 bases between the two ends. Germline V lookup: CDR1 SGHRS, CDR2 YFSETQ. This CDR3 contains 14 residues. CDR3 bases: TGCGCCAGCAGCTTAGACCAGGGGATCACTGAAGCTTTCTTT. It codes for CASSLDQGITEAFF.

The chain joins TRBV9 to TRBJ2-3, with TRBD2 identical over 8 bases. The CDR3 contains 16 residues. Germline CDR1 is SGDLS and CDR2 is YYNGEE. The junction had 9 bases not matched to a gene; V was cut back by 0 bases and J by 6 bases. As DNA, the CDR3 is TGTGCCAGCAGCGTAGATGGCGGGACTAGGGCGGATACGCAGTATTTT. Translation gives CASSVDGGTRADTQYF.

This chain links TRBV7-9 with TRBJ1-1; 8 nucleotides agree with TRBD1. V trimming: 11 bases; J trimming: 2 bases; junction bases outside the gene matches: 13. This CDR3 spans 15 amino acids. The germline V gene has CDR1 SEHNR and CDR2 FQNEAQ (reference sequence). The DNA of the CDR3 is TGTGCCTCCGCCCCCCGGTCAGGGGGCAACACTGAAGCTTTCTTT. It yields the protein CASAPRSGGNTEAFF.

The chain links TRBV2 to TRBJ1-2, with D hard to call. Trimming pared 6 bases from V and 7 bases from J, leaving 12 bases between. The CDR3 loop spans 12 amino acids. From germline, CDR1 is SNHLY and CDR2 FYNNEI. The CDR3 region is CASRATGSGYTF. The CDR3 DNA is TGTGCCAGCAGGGCCACCGGGTCTGGCTACACCTTC.

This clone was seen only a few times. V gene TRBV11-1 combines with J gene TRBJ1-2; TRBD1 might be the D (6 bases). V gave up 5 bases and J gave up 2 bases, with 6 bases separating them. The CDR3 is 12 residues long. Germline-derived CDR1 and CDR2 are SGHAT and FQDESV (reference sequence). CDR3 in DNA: TGTGCCAGCAGCACAGGGAACTATGGCTACACCTTC. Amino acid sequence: CASSTGNYGYTF.

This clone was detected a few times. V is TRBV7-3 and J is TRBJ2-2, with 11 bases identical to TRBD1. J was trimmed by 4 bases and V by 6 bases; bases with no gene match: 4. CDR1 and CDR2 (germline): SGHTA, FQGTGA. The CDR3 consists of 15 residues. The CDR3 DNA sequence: TGTGCCAGCAGACGGACAGGGGGCGGCACCGGGGAGCTGTTTTTT. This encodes CASRRTGGGTGELFF.

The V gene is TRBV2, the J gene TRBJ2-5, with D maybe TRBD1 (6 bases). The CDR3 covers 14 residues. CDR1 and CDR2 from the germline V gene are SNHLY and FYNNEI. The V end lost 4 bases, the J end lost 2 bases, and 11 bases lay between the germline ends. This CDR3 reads CASSAGTRQETQYF. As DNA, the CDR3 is TGTGCCAGCAGTGCGGGGACACGTCAAGAGACCCAGTACTTC.

The DNA of the CDR3 is TGTGCCAGCAGCCAAAGACGGGACCAAGAGACCCAGTACTTC. Translation: CASSQRRDQETQYF. The chain uses TRBV3-1 (or the pseudogene TRBV3-2) and TRBJ2-5, with D unclear. The CDR3 is 14 residues long. Looked up from germline, CDR1 is LGHDT and CDR2 is YNNKEL (reference sequence). The V gene lost 2 bases and the J gene lost 0 bases, with 7 bases spanning the gap.

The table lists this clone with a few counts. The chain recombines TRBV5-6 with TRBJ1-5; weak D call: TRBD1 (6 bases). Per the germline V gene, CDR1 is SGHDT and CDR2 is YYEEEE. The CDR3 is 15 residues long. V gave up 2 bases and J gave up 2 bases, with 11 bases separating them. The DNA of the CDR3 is TGTGCCAGCAGCTTTCGGACAGAGCGCAATCAGCCCCAGCATTTT. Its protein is CASSFRTERNQPQHF.

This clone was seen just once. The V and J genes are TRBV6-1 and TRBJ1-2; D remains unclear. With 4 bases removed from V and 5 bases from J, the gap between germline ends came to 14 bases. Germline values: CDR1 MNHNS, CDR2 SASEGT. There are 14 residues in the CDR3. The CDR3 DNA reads TGTGCCAGCAGTGGCCCGGACTCCATTTATGGCTACACCTTC. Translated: CASSGPDSIYGYTF.

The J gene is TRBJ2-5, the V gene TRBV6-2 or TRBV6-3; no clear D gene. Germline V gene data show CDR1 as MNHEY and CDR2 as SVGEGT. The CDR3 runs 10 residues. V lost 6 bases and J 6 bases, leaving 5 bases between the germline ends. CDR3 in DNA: TGTGCCAGCAGCATCAAGACCCAGTACTTC. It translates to CASSIKTQYF.

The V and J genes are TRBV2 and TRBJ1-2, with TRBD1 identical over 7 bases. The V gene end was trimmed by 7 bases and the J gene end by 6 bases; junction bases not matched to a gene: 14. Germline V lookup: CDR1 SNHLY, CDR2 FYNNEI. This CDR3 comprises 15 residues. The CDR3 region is CASMSVPRQGHGYTF. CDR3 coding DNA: TGTGCCAGCATGTCGGTTCCGAGACAGGGTCATGGCTACACCTTC.

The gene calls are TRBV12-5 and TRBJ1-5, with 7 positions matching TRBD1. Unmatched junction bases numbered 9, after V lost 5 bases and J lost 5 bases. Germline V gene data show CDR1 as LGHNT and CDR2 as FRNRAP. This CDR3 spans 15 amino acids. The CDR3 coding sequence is TGTGCTAGTGGTCCTGGGACAGTAGGGCATCAGCCCCAGCATTTT. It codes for CASGPGTVGHQPQHF.

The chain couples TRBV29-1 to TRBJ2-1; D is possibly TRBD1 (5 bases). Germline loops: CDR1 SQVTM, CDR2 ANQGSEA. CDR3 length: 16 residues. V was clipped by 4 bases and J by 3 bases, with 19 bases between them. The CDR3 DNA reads TGCAGCGTTGCGATAAATATGGGGCCTGGCTACAATGAGCAGTTCTTC. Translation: CSVAINMGPGYNEQFF.

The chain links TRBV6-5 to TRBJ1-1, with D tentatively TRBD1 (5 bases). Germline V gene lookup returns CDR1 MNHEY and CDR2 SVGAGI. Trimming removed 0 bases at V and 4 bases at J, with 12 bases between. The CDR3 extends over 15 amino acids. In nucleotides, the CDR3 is TGTGCCAGCAGTTACTCGGGGCGTTTGGGCACTGAAGCTTTCTTT. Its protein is CASSYSGRLGTEAFF.

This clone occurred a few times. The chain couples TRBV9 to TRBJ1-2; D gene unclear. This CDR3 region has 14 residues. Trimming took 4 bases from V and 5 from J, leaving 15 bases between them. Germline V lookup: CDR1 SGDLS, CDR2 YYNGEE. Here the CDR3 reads CASSPSNTPYGYTF. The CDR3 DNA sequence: TGTGCCAGCAGCCCCAGTAACACACCGTATGGCTACACCTTC.

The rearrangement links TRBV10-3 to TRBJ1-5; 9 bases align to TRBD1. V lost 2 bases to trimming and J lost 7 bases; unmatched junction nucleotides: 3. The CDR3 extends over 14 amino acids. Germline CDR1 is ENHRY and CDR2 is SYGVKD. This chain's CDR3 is CAISETQGAQPQHF. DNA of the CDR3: TGTGCCATCAGTGAGACACAGGGGGCCCAGCCCCAGCATTTT.